A selection of T cell receptor beta chains follows, all from one sample in a study of blood T cells in healthy people across ages. TCRdb fed the 5' RACE reads into MiXCR, producing one record per CDR3 protein. This sample yields some 700,000 distinct CDR3 sequences, of which 22% are seen a single time; roughly a fifth belongs to the top ten. Sequencing was carried out using blood. These receptors came from a man aged 70 or older in good health. The CDR3 runs from the conserved cysteine through the conserved F or W. The order of the fields is clone size, CDR3 length, V gene, J gene, D gene, CDR3 DNA, CDR3 protein. A D gene is named only where the DNA matches it firmly. Size tells how often a clone was seen (once, few, many) or the class of an expanded clone, and some rows leave it out.

-	15	TRBV12-3/TRBV12-4	TRBJ1-4	-	TGTGCCAGCAGTTCGGGACGGTCCATAAATGAAAAGCTGTTTTTT	CASSSGRSINEKLFF
-	15	TRBV6-5	TRBJ2-7	-	TGTGCCAGCAGACCTACAGGGTACATTGAGTACGAGCAGTACTTC	CASRPTGYIEYEQYF
few	13	TRBV29-1	TRBJ1-1	-	TGCAGCGTTGAAGTGGATCCCGACACTGAAGCTTTCTTT	CSVEVDPDTEAFF
many	13	TRBV28	TRBJ2-3	-	TGTGCCAGCAGTATAGGGATGACGGGTACGCAGTATTTT	CASSIGMTGTQYF
many	16	TRBV7-2	TRBJ2-1	-	TGTGCCAGCAGCCTAGTCGCTATGGGCTCCTACAATGAGCAGTTCTTC	CASSLVAMGSYNEQFF
few	15	TRBV5-6	TRBJ2-3	-	TGTGCCAGCAGCTTGCGTGAAACAGGGACAGATACGCAGTATTTT	CASSLRETGTDTQYF
-	13	TRBV2	TRBJ1-2	TRBD1	TGTGCCAGCACTGGACAGGGGAACTATGGCTACACCTTC	CASTGQGNYGYTF
few	14	TRBV7-2	TRBJ1-4	-	TGTGCCAGCAGCTTTAGACGGGGGAAGGAGGAACTGTTTTTT	CASSFRRGKEELFF
few	16	TRBV4-3	TRBJ1-2	-	TGCGCCAGCAGCCAAGACACACAGGGTGTCGTTGGTGGCTACACCTTC	CASSQDTQGVVGGYTF
many	15	TRBV12-3/TRBV12-4	TRBJ1-1	TRBD1	TGTGCCAGCAGTACCCGATCGGGACAGGGTCCTGAAGCTTTCTTT	CASSTRSGQGPEAFF
few	24	TRBV7-8	TRBJ2-1	-	TGTGCCAGCAGCTTAAGGAGGTCGCAAAGGTACTCAGGGGTCACAGCCATCTCCTACAATGAGCAGTTCTTC	CASSLRRSQRYSGVTAISYNEQFF
-	16	TRBV7-9	TRBJ2-5	-	TGTGCCAGCAGCTCGCCGGGACCCGAGTACCAAGAGACCCAGTACTTC	CASSSPGPEYQETQYF
few	16	TRBV5-1	TRBJ1-1	TRBD1	TGCGCCAGCAGCCTTTGGACAGGCTCCATCAACACTGAAGCTTTCTTT	CASSLWTGSINTEAFF
few	13	TRBV29-1	TRBJ1-3	-	TGCAGCGTTGAATGGGGGCGTGGAAACACCATATATTTT	CSVEWGRGNTIYF
-	14	TRBV18	TRBJ1-3	-	TGTGCCAGCTCACCACCTTATTCTGGAAACACCATATATTTT	CASSPPYSGNTIYF
-	15	TRBV20-1	TRBJ2-3	-	TGCAGTGCTAGGGGCAAGGCCAGGATACACGATACGCAGTATTTT	CSARGKARIHDTQYF
-	13	TRBV5-1	TRBJ1-4	TRBD1	TGCGCCAGCAGCTGGTCTGGACAGGAGTCACTGTTTTTT	CASSWSGQESLFF
-	16	TRBV5-1	TRBJ2-7	TRBD1	TGCGCCAGCAGCCCATTAACAGGGGAGCCTTCCTACGAGCAGTACTTC	CASSPLTGEPSYEQYF
few	12	TRBV7-9	TRBJ1-1	-	TGTGCCAGCAACCGTGCGGGCACTGAAGCTTTCTTT	CASNRAGTEAFF
few	16	TRBV27	TRBJ2-1	-	TGTGCCAGCAGTCCCCTCGGCAGGGTGCTCAACGGTGAGCAGTTCTTC	CASSPLGRVLNGEQFF
-	15	TRBV20-1	TRBJ2-2	TRBD2	TGCAGTGCTTGGCCTAGCGGGAGCGACACCGGGGAGCTGTTTTTT	CSAWPSGSDTGELFF
-	15	TRBV20-1	TRBJ2-3	-	TGCAGTGCTAGGGATTCATCGAGGGATACAGATGCGCAGTATTTT	CSARDSSRDTDAQYF
-	15	TRBV7-3	TRBJ2-1	TRBD2	TGTGCCAGCAGTCAAAATCCCGGGACTAGCTTTGAGCAGTTCTTC	CASSQNPGTSFEQFF
few	15	TRBV7-8	TRBJ1-1	-	TGTGCCAGCAGCTTAGCATTGGGGGTAAACACTGAAGCTTTCTTT	CASSLALGVNTEAFF
few	15	TRBV14	TRBJ2-1	-	TGTGCCAGCAGCCAAGCCGAAGGAATAGCTTGGGAGCAGTTCTTC	CASSQAEGIAWEQFF
many	14	TRBV11-2	TRBJ2-1	-	TGTGCCAGCAGCCCCGGTTCAGCCTACAATGAGCAGTTCTTC	CASSPGSAYNEQFF
few	18	TRBV7-2	TRBJ1-4	-	TGTGCCAGCAGCTTGGAGCTCCGGGACCGCGCAACTAATGAAAAACTGTTTTTT	CASSLELRDRATNEKLFF
few	14	TRBV2	TRBJ2-7	TRBD2	TGTGCCAGCAGTGTAGCGGGGGGCCATTACGAGCAGTACTTC	CASSVAGGHYEQYF
-	15	TRBV6-1	TRBJ2-1	TRBD2	TGTGCCAGCAGTGAATCCCTAGCGGGGTACAATGAGCAGTTCTTC	CASSESLAGYNEQFF
few	16	TRBV2	TRBJ1-2	-	TGTGCCAGCAGCACCGGGACCCTCAAGGGCCTCTATGGCTACACCTTC	CASSTGTLKGLYGYTF
-	14	TRBV10-1	TRBJ1-1	-	TGCGCCAGCCAGAGAACAGCCCTGAACACTGAAGCTTTCTTT	CASQRTALNTEAFF
few	13	TRBV18	TRBJ2-5	-	TGTGCCAGCTCACCCACGACCTCGGAGACCCAGTACTTC	CASSPTTSETQYF
-	13	TRBV7-2	TRBJ1-1	-	TGTGCCAGCAGCTCGGCAGGGTTGGCTGAAGCTTTCTTT	CASSSAGLAEAFF
few	14	TRBV5-1	TRBJ2-7	TRBD1	TGCGCCAGCAGCTTCACTCAGGGGGCGCGGGAGCAGTACTTC	CASSFTQGAREQYF
-	14	TRBV29-1	TRBJ2-7	TRBD1	TGCAGCGTTGAAAATCAGGGGGCCGTCTACGAGCAGTACTTC	CSVENQGAVYEQYF
-	17	TRBV20-1	TRBJ2-6	-	TGCAGTGCCCCACTTCGACATGTAGGAACTGGGGCCAACGTCCTGACTTTC	CSAPLRHVGTGANVLTF
few	16	TRBV3-1	TRBJ2-3	-	TGTGCCAGCAGCCAAGTCGGGGGCGTTGGAACAGATACGCAGTATTTT	CASSQVGGVGTDTQYF
few	14	TRBV21-1	TRBJ2-3	-	TGTGCCAGCAGCAGGTCCGGGCTCCCAGATACGCAGTATTTT	CASSRSGLPDTQYF
few	11	TRBV29-1	TRBJ2-1	TRBD2	TGCAGCGCCCAGACTAGCGGGAGTGAGTTCTTC	CSAQTSGSEFF
-	15	TRBV20-1	TRBJ2-5	TRBD2	TGCAGTGCAAAAAATGGCCGGGAGGCTGGAGAGACCCAGTACTTC	CSAKNGREAGETQYF
few	14	TRBV6-5	TRBJ1-1	-	TGTGCCAGCAGTTACTCTTCGGATCACACTGAAGCTTTCTTT	CASSYSSDHTEAFF
few	14	TRBV6-2/TRBV6-3	TRBJ2-1	TRBD2	TGTGCCAGCAATATAGCGGGCTCCTACAATGAGCAGTTCTTC	CASNIAGSYNEQFF
-	13	TRBV12-3/TRBV12-4	TRBJ2-1	-	TGTGCCAGCAGTCCCTCTAGAGTCAATGAGCAGTTCTTC	CASSPSRVNEQFF
-	13	TRBV20-1	TRBJ1-2	TRBD1	TGCAGTGCTTACGACAGGGCTAACTATGGCTACACCTTC	CSAYDRANYGYTF
few	17	TRBV5-1	TRBJ2-1	TRBD2	TGCGTCAGCAGCTCCGGGGTGGGGACTAGCGGGAGTCATGAGCAGTTCTTC	CVSSSGVGTSGSHEQFF
-	13	TRBV4-2	TRBJ2-1	-	TGTGCCAGCAGCCACCCTAACGGCAATGAGCAGTTCTTC	CASSHPNGNEQFF
-	13	TRBV6-6	TRBJ1-4	-	TGTGCCAGCAGTTACATAGCAGACTATCAACTGTTTTTT	CASSYIADYQLFF
few	15	TRBV27	TRBJ1-1	-	TGTGCCAGCAGTTTCTCGGGGGGCCAGAACACTGAAGCTTTCTTT	CASSFSGGQNTEAFF
few	15	TRBV20-1	TRBJ2-4	-	TGCAGTGCTAGAGGGGGTCTAGACTACAAAAACATTCAGTACTTC	CSARGGLDYKNIQYF
-	15	TRBV5-1	TRBJ2-2	TRBD1	TGCGCCAGCAGCCGCGACAGGGTGGTCGGCGGGGAGCTGTTTTTT	CASSRDRVVGGELFF
few	13	TRBV7-9	TRBJ1-1	-	TGTGCCAGCAGCTTAGCGATAGACAGCCCAGCTTTCTTT	CASSLAIDSPAFF
-	15	TRBV30	TRBJ2-1	TRBD1	TGTGCCTGGAGTTTTAACTACGGACAGGGGAATGAGCAGTTCTTC	CAWSFNYGQGNEQFF
-	13	TRBV29-1	TRBJ2-3	-	TGCAGCGTTGATGTGACCGGCACAGATACGCAGTATTTT	CSVDVTGTDTQYF
many	14	TRBV20-1	TRBJ2-7	-	TGCAGTGCTAGAGATTGGGCGAACTCCTACGAGCAGTACTTC	CSARDWANSYEQYF